The clone carrying this TCR beta chain was detected ten times or more. The sequenced patients had an expansion of CD8+CD57+ cells seen by flow cytometry. The data derive from a study of CD8+CD57+ T cells in acquired aplastic anemia. Study-level background: Isolated CD4+ and CD8+ cells, once sorted, yielded DNA averaging around 3.3 ug.

The template used for profiling TCR beta VDJ and CDR3 was genomic DNA. In TCRdb, the reads were re-called with MiXCR into one record per CDR3 protein. The sample holds roughly 200,000 distinct CDR3 sequences, about 60% seen once. V shed 6 bases and J 4 bases; nucleotides not matched to a gene: 3. Germline V lookup: CDR1 LNHDA, CDR2 SQIVND (reference sequence). This CDR3 contains 13 residues. This chain connects TRBV19 to TRBJ1-5; 7 positions agree with TRBD1. Sequenced: sorted CD4+, CD8+, or CD8+CD57+ T cells (not recorded which) from PBMCs. This clonotype was sampled from a human donor with aplastic anemia. The CDR3: CASSLQGNQPQHF. The CDR3 DNA reads as TGTGCCAGTAGCCTACAGGGGAATCAGCCCCAGCATTTT.